The T cell receptor (beta chain) described here comes from a study of T cells after yellow fever vaccination. Study context: Fractions of limited cellularity were prepared by means of SMART-Seq v4 Ultra Low Input.

This clonotype came up many times. TCRdb re-derived calls from the 5' RACE reads in MiXCR, one entry per CDR3 protein. The table shows around 140,000 distinct CDR3 sequences, with 7.7% occurring only once. Trimming removed 1 base at V and 7 bases at J, with 13 bases between. The CDR3 contains 14 residues. The germline V gene has CDR1 MNHEY and CDR2 SVGAGI. This sequence originates from a man aged 30-40 years who received the YFV17D yellow fever vaccine. Sample: CD4+ T cells sorted from PBMCs, taken 5 days after the yellow fever booster vaccination. The chain recombines TRBV6-5 with TRBJ1-2; D unresolved. Here the CDR3 DNA reads TGTGCCAGCAGTTACTTCAGCCGGGTGGGTGGCTACACCTTC. Amino acid sequence: CASSYFSRVGGYTF.